The entry that follows covers one T cell receptor (beta chain) sequence. Antigen unknown. Sequencing ends 3 residues short of the CDR3 end; the germline J gene provides the rest. Other DNA sequences within the sample encode an identical CDR3. The trim removed 1 base at V and 4 bases at J, leaving 10 bases unmatched. The CDR3 has 16 residues. Germline loops: CDR1 GTSNPN, CDR2 SVGIG (reference sequence). The data stem from a study of T cells in women clearing cervical HPV infection. Whole-study context: Case blood was drawn a median approximately 150 days after lesion detection. Only a few women had HLA typing results available. General observations from the study: CIN3+ cases had significantly higher TCR repertoire richness than controls, but evenness did not differ.

Measured with immunoSEQ multiplex PCR; TCRdb has only the in-frame clones, and not every one. Here the sample table reports approximately 30,000 clones. The clonotype was recovered from a woman between 18 and 70 years old with a cervical HPV16 infection that either progressed to CIN3+ or cleared (not recorded which). Sequences were obtained from blood buffy coat. The chain uses TRBV30 and TRBJ1-3; 7 bases line up with TRBD1. CDR3 DNA (partial): TGTGCCTGGAGTGCGAGACAGGGCTTCGGAGGAAACACC. Protein sequence: CAWSARQGFGGNT. The whole CDR3 region reads CAWSARQGFGGNTIYF. The full variable domain, its missing parts supplied by reference TRBV30 and TRBJ1-3, is SQTIHQWPATLVQPVGSPLSLECTVEGTSNPNLYWYRQAAGRGLQLLFYSVGIGQISSEVPQNLSASRPQDRQFILSSKKLLLSDSGFYLCAWSARQGFGGNTIYFGEGSWLTVV.